A selection of T cell receptor beta chains follows, all from one sample in a study of identical twins. One entry per CDR3 protein, called by TCRdb with MiXCR from the 5' RACE reads. The sample carries about 470,000 distinct CDR3 sequences, 20% to 25% recorded once. These data are also associated with another study on T cells expressing NK-cell markers.

The sample taken for sequencing was CD4+ T cells sorted from blood. These receptor sequences come from a woman aged 18-35 years in good health. Both conserved end residues are part of each CDR3. D genes are given only for firm matches. Not every row has a clone size; where given, it reads once, few, many or a size class.

TGCGCCAGCAGCATCACCGTTCCCGCCACAGATACGCAGTATTTT | CASSITVPATDTQYF | TRBV5-1 | few | TRBJ2-3 | NA
TGTGCCATCTCCAACGGACCCGTTAATGAGCAGTTCTTC | CAISNGPVNEQFF | TRBV10-3 | few | TRBJ2-1 | NA
TGCAGTGCTAGTTCGGGACAGGGGGTGGGTGTCTACGAGCAGTACTTC | CSASSGQGVGVYEQYF | TRBV20-1 | NA | TRBJ2-7 | TRBD1
TGCGCCAGCAAAACTTTGGATACCTACGAGCAGTACTTC | CASKTLDTYEQYF | TRBV23-1 | NA | TRBJ2-7 | NA
TGTGCCATCAGGGGACAGGGACAAGAGACCCAGTACTTC | CAIRGQGQETQYF | TRBV10-3 | few | TRBJ2-5 | TRBD1
TGTGCCAGCAGCCAGAGGCCCCACCCACAAGAGACCCAGTACTTC | CASSQRPHPQETQYF | TRBV3-1 | NA | TRBJ2-5 | NA
TGCGCCAGCAGTGATCCTAGCGGGAGGGGTAATGAGCAGTTCTTC | CASSDPSGRGNEQFF | TRBV10-2 | NA | TRBJ2-1 | TRBD2
TGTGCCAGCAGGAGACAGGGCTCTAAGATCTATGGCTACACCTTC | CASRRQGSKIYGYTF | TRBV28 | NA | TRBJ1-2 | TRBD1
TGTGCCAGCAGCTTAGTAGGGGGCGATGAGCAGTTCTTC | CASSLVGGDEQFF | TRBV7-3 | NA | TRBJ2-1 | TRBD1
TGCAGTGCTAGAGATTCGAGCGGGGGGGCTGGGGAGACCCAGTACTTC | CSARDSSGGAGETQYF | TRBV20-1 | few | TRBJ2-5 | TRBD2
TGTGCCAGCAGCTTTGGCCACCCAGACTACAATGAGCAGTTCTTC | CASSFGHPDYNEQFF | TRBV7-2 | many | TRBJ2-1 | NA
TGTGCCAGCAGTTTCCGGGACAGACTCTACGAGCAGTACTTC | CASSFRDRLYEQYF | TRBV12-3/TRBV12-4 | NA | TRBJ2-7 | TRBD1
TGCAGTGTGGGTGAGCAGTTCTTC | CSVGEQFF | TRBV20-1 | NA | TRBJ2-1 | NA
TGCAGTGCTAGAGACCACAGGGGCCGGGCCGGGGAGCTGTTTTTT | CSARDHRGRAGELFF | TRBV20-1 | NA | TRBJ2-2 | TRBD1
TGTGCCAGCCCTAGCCGGGGGAGCACAGATACGCAGTATTTT | CASPSRGSTDTQYF | TRBV7-9 | NA | TRBJ2-3 | NA
TGCAGTGCTAGAGAGCCTAGCGGGAGAGTGGATACGCAGTATTTT | CSAREPSGRVDTQYF | TRBV20-1 | NA | TRBJ2-3 | TRBD2
TGCAGCGTGGGGTCCACCTTGGACAGTGAATATGGCTACACCTTC | CSVGSTLDSEYGYTF | TRBV29-1 | few | TRBJ1-2 | NA